One T cell receptor (beta chain) is described in this entry. Patients aged 18 to 65 with hyperthyroidism were newly diagnosed, with duration under 2 months. This entry comes from a study of T cells in Graves' hyperthyroidism and ophthalmopathy. Turning to the study itself: Peripheral blood was taken when the disease was first diagnosed, before any treatment began.

Authors of the study amplified TCR beta CDR3 regions from RNA transcripts. An initial round of RT-PCR targeting the TCR CDR3 relied on the HTBI primer set. TCRdb recomputed calls from the multiplex PCR reads with MiXCR, one row per CDR3 protein. The sample lists 800,000 or so distinct CDR3 sequences, 38% occurring once. Trimming took 5 bases from V and 7 from J, leaving 8 bases between them. From germline, CDR1 is LGHNA and CDR2 YNFKEQ. This CDR3 spans 11 amino acids. The sample was blood. This chain connects TRBV4-2 to TRBJ2-5; D not resolved. The TCR comes from a man aged 18 to 29 with Graves' hyperthyroidism. In DNA, the CDR3 is TGTGCCAGCAGCTTTGATGGGACCCAGTACTTC. The encoded protein is CASSFDGTQYF.